The 9 T cell receptor beta chains in this list originate from one sample, sequenced in a study of cytomegalovirus exposure and HLA in healthy donors (dated by TCRdb to 2015 to 2018). Library prep was done by the immunoSEQ multiplex PCR assay. A mixture of 60 forward primers for TCR Vbeta segments and 13 reverse primers for TCR Jbeta segments was used in the multiplex PCR. Sourced from immuneACCESS, this table was stored by TCRdb with only in-frame sequences that have V and J called. A share of the clones is absent; for the studies checked, an unresolved V gene accounts for under half, and the remainder has no known explanation. The sample includes fewer than 200,000 clones, with around 90% observed a single time. The ten largest clonotypes hold under 0.95% of the sample. Sequencing was performed on PBMCs. The receptor source for this set is a young woman in good health and CMV-seronegative.

V is TRBV9 and J is TRBJ2-4; 10 positions match TRBD1. Trimming at V came to 2 bases and at J to 12 bases, leaving 8 bases not matched to a gene. Germline values: CDR1 SGDLS, CDR2 YYNGEE. CDR3 size: 14 residues. Written as DNA, the CDR3 is TGTGCCAGCAGCGTGGGGGGGACAGGGGTCAATCAGTACTTC. Translation gives CASSVGGTGVNQYF.

J is TRBJ1-4 and V is TRBV6-5, with 9 positions matching TRBD1. The length of the CDR3 is 14 residues. Germline CDR1 MNHEY, CDR2 SVGAGI. Unmatched junction bases numbered 2, after V lost 4 bases and J lost 5 bases. CDR3 amino acids: CASSSTGGNEKLFF. The CDR3 coding sequence is TGTGCCAGCAGTTCGACAGGGGGGAATGAAAAACTGTTTTTT.

The chain combines TRBV5-4 with TRBJ2-7, with D possibly TRBD2 on 6 matching bases. V was shortened by 0 bases and J by 0 bases, with 16 bases between the two germline ends. The germline CDR1 and CDR2 sequences are SGHNT and YYREEE (reference sequence). The CDR3 has 17 residues. The CDR3 nucleotides read TGTGCCAGCAGCTTGGTTAGGGCTAGCGATCTCTCCTACGAGCAGTACTTC. Translating gives CASSLVRASDLSYEQYF.

The chain combines TRBV15 with TRBJ2-1; 11 bases are a match to TRBD1. The junction had 6 bases not matched to a gene; V was cut back by 0 bases and J by 5 bases. This CDR3 is built from 17 residues. Looked up from germline, CDR1 is LNHNV and CDR2 is YYDKDF (reference sequence). This CDR3 reads CATSRDRGTGGNNEQFF. The CDR3 nucleotides read TGTGCCACCAGCAGAGATCGAGGGACAGGGGGTAACAATGAGCAGTTCTTC.

This clone was counted only a few times. This chain joins TRBV6-6 and TRBJ1-3; TRBD1 matches at 8 bases. The CDR3 has 16 amino acids. After removal of 4 bases from V and 2 bases from J, the junction contained 7 bases not matched to a gene. Germline assignment: CDR1 MNHNY and CDR2 SVGAGI (reference sequence). DNA for the CDR3: TGTGCCAGCAGTTGGGACAGGTCGGGGGCTGGAAACACCATATATTTT. Translated, it gives CASSWDRSGAGNTIYF.

The V call is TRBV7-8, the J call TRBJ2-2; TRBD2 aligns across 8 bases. Looked up from germline, CDR1 is SGHVS and CDR2 is FQNEAQ. The V and J ends lost 2 bases and 7 bases, in that order; junction bases with no gene match: 15. The CDR3 sequence is 18 residues long. The CDR3 region is CASSLTDASGGEVGELFF. In DNA, the CDR3 is TGTGCCAGCAGCTTAACAGATGCTTCGGGAGGGGAAGTCGGGGAGCTGTTTTTT.

The genes are TRBV4-1 and TRBJ2-7, with D maybe TRBD2 (6 bases). Trimming cost V 3 bases and J 7 bases, with 10 bases left between them. This CDR3 comprises 12 residues. Germline V gene data show CDR1 as MGHRA and CDR2 as YSYEKL. The CDR3 sequence: CASSHNSGEQYF. CDR3 nucleotide sequence: TGCGCCAGCAGCCACAATAGCGGAGAGCAGTACTTC.

The chain has TRBV9 and TRBJ1-2, with TRBD1 identical over 8 bases. The junction had 7 bases not matched to a gene; V was cut back by 3 bases and J by 3 bases. The CDR3 length is 15 residues. The germline V gene has CDR1 SGDLS and CDR2 YYNGEE. The CDR3 loop is CASSGTGLIDYGYTF. As DNA, the CDR3 is TGTGCCAGCAGCGGGACAGGGCTTATAGACTATGGCTACACCTTC.

The rearrangement links TRBV4-1 to TRBJ2-7; D unclear. The germline gives CDR1 MGHRA, CDR2 YSYEKL. This CDR3 has 17 amino acids. V shed 0 bases and J shed 3 bases, with 18 bases lying between them. CDR3: CASSQERGEPPRYEQYF. Written as DNA, the CDR3 is TGCGCCAGCAGCCAAGAAAGAGGAGAACCTCCCCGCTACGAGCAGTACTTC.